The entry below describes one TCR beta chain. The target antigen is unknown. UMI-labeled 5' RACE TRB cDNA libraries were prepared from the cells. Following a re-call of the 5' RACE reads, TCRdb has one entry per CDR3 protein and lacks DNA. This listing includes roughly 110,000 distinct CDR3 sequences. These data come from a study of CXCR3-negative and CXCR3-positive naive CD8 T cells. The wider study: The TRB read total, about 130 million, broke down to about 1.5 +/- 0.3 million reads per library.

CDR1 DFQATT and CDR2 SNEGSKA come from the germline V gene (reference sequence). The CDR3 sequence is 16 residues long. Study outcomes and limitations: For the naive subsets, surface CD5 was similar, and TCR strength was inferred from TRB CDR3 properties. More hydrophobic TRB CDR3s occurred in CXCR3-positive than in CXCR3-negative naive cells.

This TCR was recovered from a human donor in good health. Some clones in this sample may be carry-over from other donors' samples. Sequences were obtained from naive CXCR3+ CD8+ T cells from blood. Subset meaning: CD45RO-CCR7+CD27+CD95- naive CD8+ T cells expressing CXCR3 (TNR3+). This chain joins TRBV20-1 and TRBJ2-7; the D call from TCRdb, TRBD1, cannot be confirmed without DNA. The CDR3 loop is CSASPGLQGAPYEQYF.